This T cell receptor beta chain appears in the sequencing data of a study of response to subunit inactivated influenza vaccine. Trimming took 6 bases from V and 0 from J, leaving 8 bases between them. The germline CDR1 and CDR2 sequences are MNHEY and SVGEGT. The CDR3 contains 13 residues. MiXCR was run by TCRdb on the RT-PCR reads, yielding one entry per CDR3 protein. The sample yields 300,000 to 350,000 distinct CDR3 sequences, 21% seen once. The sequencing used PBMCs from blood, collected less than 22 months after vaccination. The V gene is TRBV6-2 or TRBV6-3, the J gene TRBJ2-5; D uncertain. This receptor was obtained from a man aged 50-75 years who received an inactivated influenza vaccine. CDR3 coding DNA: TGTGCCAGCAGGTCTCTGTACCAAGAGACCCAGTACTTC. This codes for CASRSLYQETQYF.